This passage covers 22 T cell receptor beta chains from one sample sequenced in a study of T cells in women clearing cervical HPV infection. Data came from immunoSEQ multiplex PCR; TCRdb stores just in-frame clones and leaves some out. The record lists 35,000 to 45,000 clones, of which the ten most abundant hold less than 8%. Sequenced: blood buffy coat. These TCRs come from a woman aged 18-70 years with a cervical HPV16 infection that either progressed to CIN3+ or cleared (not recorded which).

For this clone: Read coverage stops 3 residues before the CDR3 terminus; the germline J gene supplies the remainder. The chain is built from TRBV6-1 and TRBJ1-2; tentative D call: TRBD1 (5 bases). Trimming took 0 bases from V and 5 from J, leaving 13 bases between them. The CDR3 totals 15 residues. Germline-derived CDR1 and CDR2 are MNHNS and SASEGT. The covered CDR3 bases are TGTGCCAGCAGTGAAGCAGCAGGGTTTGGGTATGGC. This codes for CASSEAAGFGYG. The full CDR3 protein reads CASSEAAGFGYGYTF.

A note on this clone: The CDR3 is cut off 3 residues early in the read; its end comes from the germline J gene. Other nucleotide sequences from this sample produce the same CDR3. V usage is TRBV7-9 and J usage is TRBJ1-2; D is perhaps TRBD1 (5 bases). The CDR3 has 13 amino acids. V lost 2 bases to trimming and J lost 5 bases, with 9 bases between them. Looked up from germline, CDR1 is SEHNR and CDR2 is FQNEAQ (reference sequence). CDR3 DNA (partial): TGTGCCAGCAGCTTACAGGGTGCTTATGGC. Protein product: CASSLQGAYG. The full CDR3 reads CASSLQGAYGYTF.

Notes on this clone: The CDR3 extends 3 residues past the end of the read, so its final part is completed from the germline J gene. V usage is TRBV13 and J usage is TRBJ1-2, with D unclear. The CDR3 sequence is 15 residues long. Germline V gene lookup returns CDR1 PRHDT and CDR2 FYEKMQ (reference sequence). V was clipped by 0 bases and J by 3 bases, with 11 bases between them. The CDR3 DNA, read in part, is TGTGCCAGCAGCTTAGGTCGGGTGGATCACTATGGC. This codes for CASSLGRVDHYG. The whole CDR3 protein is CASSLGRVDHYGYTF.

In regard to this clone: The CDR3 extends 3 residues past the end of the read, so its final part is completed from the germline J gene. The chain carries TRBV20-1 and TRBJ2-1; 8 bases line up with TRBD2. Trimming took 2 bases from V and 0 from J; bases not matched to a gene: 3. This CDR3 has 15 amino acids. Germline CDR1 is DFQATT and CDR2 is SNEGSKA (reference sequence). CDR3 in amino acids: CSARLSGDSYNEQFF. CDR3 bases read: TGCAGTGCTAGACTTAGCGGGGACTCCTACAATGAG.

Regarding this clone: The DNA ends 3 residues before the CDR3 does, and the rest of the CDR3 is filled in from the germline J gene. The rearrangement uses TRBV12-3 or TRBV12-4 and TRBJ2-1; 12 nucleotides align to TRBD1. The CDR3 runs 15 residues. The V and J ends lost 7 bases and 7 bases, in that order; junction bases with no gene match: 8. Incomplete CDR3 DNA: TGTGCCAGCACCTCCCGGGACAGGGGGCTGAATGAG. Protein: CASTSRDRGLNE. The full CDR3 sequence reads CASTSRDRGLNEQFF.

A note on this clone: The read is 3 residues too short to cover the CDR3 end, so that end is filled in from the germline J gene. The chain couples TRBV30 to TRBJ2-1, with 9 bases lining up with TRBD2. The CDR3 covers 15 residues. Germline V lookup: CDR1 GTSNPN, CDR2 SVGIG (reference sequence). J gave up 8 bases and V 0 bases, and 8 bases lay outside the gene matches. The CDR3 is CAWSVGSGSAYEQFF. Incomplete CDR3 DNA: TGTGCCTGGAGTGTCGGTAGCGGGAGCGCCTATGAG.

Turning to this clone: The CDR3 end is not reached by the read, which stops 3 residues before it; the germline J gene fills it in. The genes are TRBV7-2 and TRBJ2-3; 8 bases line up with TRBD2. V trimming: 0 bases; J trimming: 0 bases; junction bases outside the gene matches: 5. The CDR3 loop spans 17 amino acids. The germline V gene encodes CDR1 SGHTA and CDR2 FQGNSA. The sequenced part of the CDR3 DNA is TGTGCCAGCAGCTTAGCTTGGCGGGGGGTAAGCACAGATACG. Protein sequence: CASSLAWRGVSTDT. In full, the CDR3 reads CASSLAWRGVSTDTQYF.

To note about this clone: At one of its ends the junction is not consistent with the germline gene, which may arise from a read error. The sequenced fragment ends 3 residues before the CDR3 boundary, so the rest is inferred from the germline J gene. This same CDR3 is encoded by further DNA sequences in the sample. The V and J genes are TRBV7-9 and TRBJ1-3; D uncertain. Looked up from germline, CDR1 is SEHNR and CDR2 is FQNEAQ (reference sequence). There are 14 residues in the CDR3. Incomplete CDR3 DNA: TGTGCCAGCAGCCGGGGAGAATCTGGAAACACG. Encoded protein: CASSRGESGNT. The whole CDR3 reads CASSRGESGNTIYF.

On this clone itself: The read terminates 3 residues ahead of where the CDR3 ends, so the germline J gene completes it. J is TRBJ1-1 and V is TRBV29-1; tentative D call: TRBD1 (5 bases). Trimming stripped 8 bases from V and 7 bases from J, with 17 bases between. CDR1 is SQVTM, CDR2 ANQGSEA, per germline. The CDR3 is 12 amino acids. CDR3 sequence: CSTLGGRDEAFF. The CDR3 DNA, read in part, is TGCAGCACTCTGGGGGGGAGGGATGAA.

Details on this clone: Read sequence stops 3 residues before the CDR3 end, and the germline J gene provides the missing end. The chain recombines TRBV7-3 with TRBJ2-3; weak D call: TRBD2 (5 bases). Germline assignment: CDR1 SGHTA and CDR2 FQGTGA. The CDR3 totals 13 residues. The DNA read from the CDR3 is TGTGCCAGCAGCCCCGGGGTTAAGGAGACG. Its translation: CASSPGVKET. The CDR3 in full is CASSPGVKETQYF.

About this clone: The sequenced fragment ends 3 residues before the CDR3 boundary, so the rest is inferred from the germline J gene. The chain has TRBV7-9 and TRBJ1-1, with a possible D match to TRBD1 (5 bases). CDR1 is SEHNR and CDR2 is FQNEAQ in the germline V gene (reference sequence). V was cut by 5 bases and J by 1 base, with 11 bases left in between. The CDR3 is 14 amino acids. The CDR3 here is CASSEQVRNTEAFF. The DNA read from the CDR3 is TGTGCCAGCAGCGAACAGGTCAGGAACACTGAA.

About this clone: One end of the junction does not line up with germline, which may come from a read error. The CDR3 end falls 3 residues outside the read, so it is completed with the germline J gene. Different DNA sequences within this sample yield the same CDR3. J is TRBJ1-3 and V is TRBV2, with no clear D. CDR1 is SNHLY and CDR2 is FYNNEI in the germline V gene. This CDR3 has 13 amino acids. Here the CDR3 reads CASRPLAGNTIYF. The CDR3 DNA, read in part, is TGTGCCAGCAGGCCCCTAGCTGGAAACACG.

The CDR3 DNA, read in part, is TGCGCCAGCAGCTTGGCCGCGGGAGGGAACACTGAA. Protein product: CASSLAAGGNTE. The whole CDR3 sequence reads CASSLAAGGNTEAFF. The chain links TRBV5-1 to TRBJ1-1; D ambiguous. The observed sequence ends 3 residues before the CDR3 terminus, with the missing tail filled in from the germline J gene. The ends were cut back, 0 bases at V and 1 base at J, with 10 bases in the middle. Germline-derived CDR1 and CDR2 are SGHRS and YFSETQ. The CDR3 totals 15 residues.

To note about this clone: Mismatch with germline at one junction end may stem from a read error. The read falls 3 residues short of the CDR3 end, and the missing part is taken from the germline J gene. Additional DNA sequences in this sample encode the identical CDR3. This rearrangement joins TRBV19 to TRBJ1-3; TRBD1 aligns across 8 bases. In germline, CDR1 is LNHDA, CDR2 SQIVND (reference sequence). The CDR3 extends over 14 amino acids. The part of the CDR3 DNA that was read is TGTGCCAGTACCCACGGACAGGGAGAGAACACA. This translates into CASTHGQGENT. The whole CDR3 protein is CASTHGQGENTIYF. Combining the CDR3 with reference TRBV19 and TRBJ1-3 gives the whole variable domain DGGITQSPKYLFRKEGQNVTLSCEQNLNHDAMYWYRQDPGQGLRLIYYSQIVNDFQKGDIAEGYSVSREKKESFPLTVTSAQKNPTAFYLCASTHGQGENTIYFGEGSWLTVV.

Considering frequency, this clone is large (0.1 to 1%). With the read ending 3 residues before the CDR3 end, the germline J gene is used to fill in that end. The chain carries TRBV6-4 and TRBJ2-3; the match to TRBD2 covers 7 bases. CDR1 and CDR2 from the germline V gene are MRHNA and SNTAGT. Germline trimming cut 2 bases from V and 6 bases from J; bases unmatched to any gene: 5. The CDR3 length is 14 residues. CDR3 sequence reads: CASSDGGGSDTQYF. The part of the CDR3 DNA that was read is TGTGCCAGCAGTGACGGGGGGGGTTCGGATACG.

About this clone itself: The read halts 3 residues ahead of the CDR3 end, with the missing end drawn from the germline J gene. This rearrangement joins TRBV5-1 to TRBJ1-4; D is possibly TRBD1 (6 bases). This CDR3 spans 13 amino acids. Per the germline V gene, CDR1 is SGHRS and CDR2 is YFSETQ. The CDR3 spells CASRDRPNSPLFF. CDR3 DNA (partial): TGCGCCAGCAGGGACAGACCTAATTCACCA.

As concerns this clone: The read stops 3 residues short of the end of the CDR3; the missing end is completed from the germline J gene. The chain recombines TRBV19 with TRBJ1-5; perhaps TRBD1 as D (6 bases). The CDR3 consists of 15 residues. V was cut by 5 bases and J by 4 bases, with 15 bases left in between. Germline CDR1 reads LNHDA; CDR2 reads SQIVND (reference sequence). The CDR3 protein is CASSPEGQLNQPQHF. CDR3 bases read: TGTGCCAGTAGTCCAGAGGGACAACTTAATCAGCCC. Combining the CDR3 with reference TRBV19 and TRBJ1-5 gives the whole variable domain DGGITQSPKYLFRKEGQNVTLSCEQNLNHDAMYWYRQDPGQGLRLIYYSQIVNDFQKGDIAEGYSVSREKKESFPLTVTSAQKNPTAFYLCASSPEGQLNQPQHFGDGTRLSIL.

Points on this clone: The CDR3 goes on 3 residues after the read ends, and that part is filled in from the germline J gene. The V and J genes are TRBV7-9 and TRBJ2-7; 8 bases match TRBD1. Germline assignment: CDR1 SEHNR and CDR2 FQNEAQ (reference sequence). This CDR3 comprises 14 residues. Trimming removed 3 bases from V and 1 base from J; junction bases left unmatched: 2. CDR3 DNA (partial): TGTGCCAGCAGCTTTGGGACAGGTTCCTACGAG. Its protein product is CASSFGTGSYE. The CDR3 reads in full as CASSFGTGSYEQYF. Based on the CDR3 plus reference TRBV7-9 and TRBJ2-7, the full variable domain is DTGVSQNPRHKITKRGQNVTFRCDPISEHNRLYWYRQTLGQGPEFLTYFQNEAQLEKSRLLSDRFSAERPKGSFSTLEIQRTEQGDSAMYLCASSFGTGSYEQYFGPGTRLTVT.

To note about this clone: Sequencing ends 3 residues short of the CDR3 end; the germline J gene provides the rest. The chain carries TRBV10-1 and TRBJ2-7; 7 bases align to TRBD1. The germline CDR1 and CDR2 sequences are WNHNN and SYGVQD (reference sequence). The CDR3 contains 16 residues. The J segment lost 5 bases and the V segment lost 5 bases, leaving 15 bases of the junction unmatched. CDR3 DNA, as far as it was read: TGCGCCAGCAGTAGCCGGGACAGACGGTCTACGGACGAG. Amino acid sequence: CASSSRDRRSTDE. The whole CDR3 sequence is CASSSRDRRSTDEQYF.

The sequenced CDR3 bases are TGCGCCAGCAGCGAAGGACAGGGGGTCGGCACTGAA. Translation: CASSEGQGVGTE. The entire CDR3 is CASSEGQGVGTEAFF. The chain links TRBV5-1 to TRBJ1-1; 10 positions agree with TRBD1. The read finishes 3 residues shy of the CDR3 end, and the germline J gene is used to complete it. V gave up 4 bases and J gave up 4 bases; unmatched junction bases: 7. Germline CDR1 is SGHRS and CDR2 is YFSETQ. The CDR3 extends over 15 amino acids. The whole variable domain, remainder taken from reference TRBV5-1 and TRBJ1-1, is KAGVTQTPRYLIKTRGQQVTLSCSPISGHRSVSWYQQTPGQGLQFLFEYFSETQRNKGNFPGRFSGRQFSNSRSEMNVSTLELGDSALYLCASSEGQGVGTEAFFGQGTRLTVV.

As to this clone: The CDR3 extends 3 residues past the end of the read, so its final part is completed from the germline J gene. The chain combines TRBV2 with TRBJ2-1; no clear D. The V end was cut by 2 bases, the J end by 4 bases, with 3 bases between. The CDR3 consists of 12 residues. Germline CDR1 is SNHLY and CDR2 is FYNNEI. The CDR3 here is CASSERYNEQFF. Partial CDR3 DNA: TGTGCCAGCAGTGAACGTTACAATGAG.

About this clone itself: The read comes to an end 3 residues before the CDR3 does, leaving the germline J gene to fill in the end. The chain combines TRBV5-1 with TRBJ2-5; 16 positions match TRBD2. Germline CDR1 reads SGHRS; CDR2 reads YFSETQ. The CDR3 has 19 amino acids. CDR3 in amino acids: CASSEAGTSGRVSTDTQYF. The sequenced part of the CDR3 DNA is TGCGCCAGCAGCGAAGCCGGGACTAGCGGGAGGGTTAGCACAGATACC.